Each of the 15 T cell receptor beta chains below was sequenced from the same sample in a study of T cell repertoires in aging, cancer and after chemotherapy (dated 2019 in TCRdb). Genomic DNA extracted from peripheral blood, rather than sorted cells or RNA, was used as the source for amplification of TCR beta rearrangements. Sequencing instrument: Illumina MiSeq. Rearranged TRB sequences spanning V, D and J segments were amplified by multiplex touch-down PCR using a mixed TRB-A/B primer pool. TCRdb itself trimmed the public reads at Q25 with fastp, ran MiXCR and retained productive beta chains. When rows share a CDR3 protein, they turn into one entry using the most common DNA and genes. This sample comprises 1,000 or so distinct CDR3 sequences, 15% to 20% of them detected only once. Together, the top ten hold about 38% of the sample. The sequenced material came from blood. These receptors were collected from a human donor with a solid tumor.

Worth noting for this clonotype: Possible read error: a much larger clone is one base away. J is TRBJ1-1 and V is TRBV19; D is unresolved. Looked up from germline, CDR1 is LNHDA and CDR2 is SQIVND (reference sequence). The germline V and J ends were trimmed by 3 bases and 4 bases, with 9 bases remaining between them. CDR3 length: 13 residues. CDR3 nucleotides: TGTGCCAGTAGTATTATGGATGCCACTGAAGCTTTCTTT. Amino acids: CASSIMDATEAFF.

This clonotype occurred a few times. The chain is built from TRBV19 and TRBJ2-4; D might be TRBD2 (6 bases). The V end was cut by 6 bases, the J end by 9 bases, with 21 bases between. The germline gives CDR1 LNHDA, CDR2 SQIVND (reference sequence). The CDR3 totals 15 residues. CDR3 in DNA: TGTGCCAGTAGCTCGGGGCGACTAGGGATAGGCATTCAGTACTTC. Encoded protein: CASSSGRLGIGIQYF.

Within the sample, this clonotype is medium-sized. This sequence joins TRBV6-5 and TRBJ1-5; possibly TRBD1 for D (6 bases). In germline, CDR1 is MNHEY, CDR2 SVGAGI. The germline V and J ends were trimmed by 6 bases and 9 bases, with 18 bases remaining between them. The CDR3 sequence is 14 residues long. DNA for the CDR3: TGTGCCAGCAGACAACAGGGAGCCCATCGGCCCCAGCATTTT. Protein product: CASRQQGAHRPQHF.

This clonotype was seen only a few times. The chain uses TRBV12-3 or TRBV12-4 and TRBJ2-3; TRBD2 matches at 10 bases. The ends lost 6 bases at V and 2 bases at J; junction bases unmatched: 11. The CDR3 loop spans 17 amino acids. The CDR3 loop reads CASSQGISGGDTDTQYF. In DNA form, the CDR3 reads TGTGCCAGCAGCCAGGGTATCAGCGGGGGGGACACAGATACGCAGTATTTT.

In its sample, this clonotype ranks as large. The chain joins TRBV6-5 to TRBJ2-7; D is perhaps TRBD1 (6 bases). CDR1 is MNHEY and CDR2 is SVGAGI in the germline V gene. The CDR3 has 12 amino acids. Trimming stripped 7 bases from V and 3 bases from J, with 10 bases between. The CDR3 DNA is TGTGCCAGCACAGCACAGGGCTACGAGCAGTACTTC. It encodes CASTAQGYEQYF.

This clonotype was observed a few times. The chain links TRBV25-1 to TRBJ2-1, with D possibly matching TRBD1 (5 bases). The CDR3 totals 12 residues. The germline V gene has CDR1 MGHDK and CDR2 SYGVNS. The V end was cut by 2 bases, the J end by 8 bases, with 7 bases between. The CDR3 nucleotides read TGTGCCAGCAGTGAACCCAGGGATGAGCAGTTCTTC. This sequence encodes CASSEPRDEQFF.

The CDR3 nucleotides read TGTGCCAGCAGTAGCGACAAACACACTGAAGCTTTCTTT. This translates into CASSSDKHTEAFF. V and J are TRBV6-5 and TRBJ1-1; D remains unclear. The ends were cut back, 5 bases at V and 3 bases at J, with 10 bases in the middle. This CDR3 has 13 residues. The V gene's germline CDR1 is MNHEY and CDR2 SVGAGI.

In regard to this clonotype: The junction departs from germline at one end; a sequencing error may be responsible. The chain has TRBV20-1 and TRBJ2-2; tentative D call: TRBD1 (6 bases). The CDR3 extends over 12 amino acids. Germline assignment: CDR1 DFQATT and CDR2 SNEGSKA (reference sequence). The CDR3, as DNA: TGCAGCGCTAAGGGGGTCACCGGGGAGCTGTTTTTT. It is translated as CSAKGVTGELFF.

There are a few counts of this clonotype. The CDR3 bases are TGTGCCAGCTCGGGAGCCGGTTTTCGGAAGAGAAAACTGTTTTTT. Translated, it gives CASSGAGFRKRKLFF. This sequence joins TRBV28 and TRBJ1-4; D unresolved. With 8 bases removed from V and 10 bases from J, the gap between germline ends came to 23 bases. This CDR3 is built from 15 residues. The germline gives CDR1 MDHEN, CDR2 SYDVKM.

This clonotype is deemed large. V is TRBV12-3 or TRBV12-4 and J is TRBJ1-2; no clear D gene. The CDR3 runs to 13 residues. V was pared by 7 bases and J by 6 bases, with 15 bases between. CDR3 loop: CASTLKRFNGYTF. The CDR3 DNA is TGTGCCAGCACCTTAAAGCGCTTTAATGGCTACACCTTC.

In the case of this clonotype: Being one base from a much bigger clone, this may be a read error. V usage is TRBV7-2 and J usage is TRBJ2-7; D is ambiguous. Per the germline V gene, CDR1 is SGHTA and CDR2 is FQGNSA. The CDR3 covers 14 residues. The germline V and J ends were trimmed by 4 bases and 2 bases, with 12 bases remaining between them. CDR3 protein: CASSSYSNTYEQYF. As DNA, the CDR3 is TGTGCCAGCAGCTCGTACAGTAATACCTACGAGCAGTACTTC.

This clonotype counts as medium-sized. The CDR3 DNA reads as TGTGCCAGCAGACAGACAGGGGATGGGCCCCAGCATTTT. This encodes CASRQTGDGPQHF. This chain joins TRBV6-5 and TRBJ1-5; 8 nucleotides agree with TRBD1. Germline lookup yields CDR1 MNHEY and CDR2 SVGAGI. The V gene end was trimmed by 6 bases and the J gene end by 9 bases; junction bases not matched to a gene: 7. This CDR3 is 13 amino acids long.

This clonotype was seen a handful of times. The chain recombines TRBV15 with TRBJ2-3; D is uncertain. The CDR3 extends over 15 amino acids. The V gene's germline CDR1 is LNHNV and CDR2 YYDKDF (reference sequence). Trimming removed 3 bases at V and 4 bases at J, with 14 bases between. The CDR3 protein is CATSRGPSYADTQYF. In DNA form, the CDR3 reads TGTGCCACCAGCAGGGGCCCCTCCTACGCAGATACGCAGTATTTT.

Details on this clonotype: A junction boundary mismatches the germline segment, possibly from a read error. V is TRBV24-1 and J is TRBJ1-5; 10 bases fit TRBD1. Germline assignment: CDR1 KGHDR and CDR2 SFDVKD. This CDR3 spans 16 amino acids. The CDR3 coding sequence is TGTACCACCAGTGAGGGCGGGACAGGGGCCAATCAGCCCCAGCATTTT. Translating gives CTTSEGGTGANQPQHF.

The table lists this clonotype with a count of one. Because it lacks the conserved phenylalanine or tryptophan at the end, this CDR3 is likely a read error. This sequence joins TRBV5-1 and TRBJ2-1; TRBD1 aligns across 7 bases. This CDR3 has 15 amino acids. Germline values: CDR1 SGHRS, CDR2 YFSETQ. CDR3 in DNA: TGTGCCAGCAGCTTGGGACAGTACATCCTCAATGAGCAGTTCTAC. This encodes CASSLGQYILNEQFY.